Listed below are T cell receptor beta chains from one sample, sequenced in a study of yellow fever vaccine responses in identical twins. TCRdb reprocessed the RT-PCR reads with MiXCR, giving one entry per CDR3 protein. The table shows approximately 7,200 distinct CDR3 sequences, with about 82% occurring only once. The specimen was T cells from blood (PBMCs), unsorted or a sorted subset (not recorded which), collected before or after yellow fever vaccination (not recorded which). The receptors were sampled from a woman aged 18-35 years who received the yellow fever vaccine. CDR3s include the opening cysteine and the closing phenylalanine or tryptophan. A D gene is named only where the DNA matches it firmly. Not every row has a clone size; where given, it reads once, few, many or a size class.

abundance	v_gene	j_gene	d_gene	CDR3aa	CDR3nt
NA	TRBV29-1	TRBJ1-1	NA	CSVESMSGAMNTEAFF	TGCAGCGTTGAGAGTATGTCGGGGGCGATGAACACTGAAGCTTTCTTT
NA	TRBV18	TRBJ2-3	TRBD2	CASSPQAGGTDTQYF	TGTGCCAGCTCACCACAAGCGGGGGGCACAGATACGCAGTATTTT
NA	TRBV10-3	TRBJ2-2	NA	CAIAQGEGEGNTGELFF	TGTGCCATCGCCCAAGGGGAGGGGGAAGGGAACACCGGGGAGCTGTTTTTT
NA	TRBV5-1	TRBJ2-1	TRBD2	CASSKGAGGEGEQFF	TGCGCCAGCAGCAAAGGAGCGGGAGGTGAGGGTGAGCAGTTCTTC
NA	TRBV20-1	TRBJ2-5	TRBD2	CSARTGGARETQYF	TGCAGTGCTAGGACCGGGGGGGCGAGAGAGACCCAGTACTTC
NA	TRBV2	TRBJ2-7	NA	CASSEDSVGEQYF	TGTGCCAGCAGTGAAGACTCGGTGGGCGAGCAGTACTTC
NA	TRBV29-1	TRBJ2-7	NA	CSVEEAYEQYF	TGCAGCGTTGAAGAGGCCTACGAGCAGTACTTC
NA	TRBV20-1	TRBJ2-7	TRBD1	CSARTGSYEQYF	TGCAGTGCTAGGACAGGGTCCTACGAGCAGTACTTC
NA	TRBV18	TRBJ2-1	NA	CASSPEWAYNEQFF	TGTGCCAGCTCACCAGAATGGGCATACAATGAGCAGTTCTTC
NA	TRBV20-1	TRBJ1-6	NA	CSAPVSYNSPLHF	TGCAGTGCTCCCGTCTCCTATAATTCACCCCTCCACTTT
NA	TRBV11-1	TRBJ2-3	TRBD1	CASSPQTGGITDTQYF	TGTGCCAGCAGCCCCCAGACAGGGGGAATCACAGATACGCAGTATTTT
NA	TRBV27	TRBJ1-5	NA	CASSPLDSSNQPQHF	TGTGCCAGCAGCCCCCTCGACAGTAGCAATCAGCCCCAGCATTTT
few	TRBV7-9	TRBJ1-1	NA	CASSLEAARTEAFF	TGTGCCAGCAGCTTAGAAGCTGCGAGGACTGAAGCTTTCTTT
NA	TRBV11-2	TRBJ1-2	TRBD1	CASSPRTGSLGYTF	TGTGCCAGCAGCCCTAGGACAGGGTCGCTTGGCTACACCTTC
NA	TRBV11-3	TRBJ2-3	TRBD1	CASSATGVSTDTQYF	TGTGCCAGCAGCGCGACAGGGGTGAGCACAGATACGCAGTATTTT
NA	TRBV6-1	TRBJ1-1	NA	CASSRGTQNTEAFF	TGTGCCAGCAGTCGCGGGACACAGAACACTGAAGCTTTCTTT
NA	TRBV7-3	TRBJ2-1	TRBD2	CASSLTPSGYNEQFF	TGTGCCAGCAGCTTAACCCCTAGCGGGTACAATGAGCAGTTCTTC
once	TRBV2	TRBJ1-2	TRBD1	CASSARTGSGYGYTF	TGTGCCAGCAGTGCCCGGACAGGGAGTGGCTATGGCTACACCTTC
NA	TRBV3-1	TRBJ2-5	NA	CASSREETQYF	TGTGCCAGCAGCCGAGAAGAGACCCAGTACTTC
NA	TRBV11-3	TRBJ2-4	NA	CASRDPSYNKNIQYF	TGTGCCAGCAGGGACCCATCATACAATAAAAACATTCAGTACTTC
NA	TRBV7-7	TRBJ1-2	NA	CASSYPRDYGYTF	TGTGCTAGCAGCTATCCCAGGGACTATGGCTACACCTTC
NA	TRBV29-1	TRBJ2-7	NA	CSAAEYEQYF	TGCAGCGCCGCTGAATACGAGCAGTACTTC
NA	TRBV12-3/TRBV12-4	TRBJ2-1	NA	CASGSGEIGNEQFF	TGTGCCAGCGGGTCGGGGGAGATCGGCAATGAGCAGTTCTTC
NA	TRBV3-1	TRBJ2-1	NA	CASSQDAVAGREQFF	TGTGCCAGCAGCCAAGATGCGGTAGCCGGGCGGGAGCAGTTCTTC
once	TRBV28	TRBJ2-5	NA	CASKEGIETQYF	TGTGCCAGCAAGGAGGGCATTGAGACCCAGTACTTC
NA	TRBV3-1	TRBJ2-1	NA	CASSQDPSNEQFF	TGTGCCAGCAGCCAAGATCCTTCCAATGAGCAGTTCTTC
NA	TRBV29-1	TRBJ2-2	TRBD1	CSAPRTGTGELFF	TGCAGCGCCCCCCGGACAGGGACCGGGGAGCTGTTTTTT
NA	TRBV29-1	TRBJ2-3	NA	CSVRPTDTQYF	TGCAGCGTCCGACCTACAGATACGCAGTATTTT
NA	TRBV20-1	TRBJ1-5	NA	CSVPGRLNQPQHF	TGCAGTGTCCCGGGAAGGTTAAATCAGCCCCAGCATTTT
NA	TRBV11-3	TRBJ2-3	NA	CASSVSGTKGTDTQYF	TGTGCCAGCAGCGTGTCCGGGACGAAGGGCACAGATACGCAGTATTTT
NA	TRBV28	TRBJ1-1	NA	CATRTVGEAFF	TGTGCCACCAGGACAGTTGGTGAAGCTTTCTTT
NA	TRBV5-4	TRBJ2-7	NA	CASSLGRNSYEQYF	TGTGCCAGCAGTTTGGGACGAAACTCCTACGAGCAGTACTTC
NA	TRBV20-1	TRBJ1-5	NA	CSASVTGPVQPQHF	TGCAGTGCTAGCGTAACAGGGCCCGTTCAGCCCCAGCATTTT
NA	TRBV11-1	TRBJ2-7	TRBD2	CASSNGGSGASSYEQYF	TGTGCCAGCAGCAACGGTGGTAGCGGGGCGAGCTCCTACGAGCAGTACTTC
NA	TRBV3-1	TRBJ2-7	NA	CASSHGQHEQYF	TGTGCCAGCAGCCACGGGCAGCACGAGCAGTACTTC
NA	TRBV29-1	TRBJ1-2	NA	CSVGQRYGYTF	TGCAGCGTTGGACAGCGCTATGGCTACACCTTC
NA	TRBV14	TRBJ2-4	NA	CASSHRQLGLAKNIQYF	TGTGCCAGCAGCCACCGCCAACTGGGCTTAGCCAAAAACATTCAGTACTTC
NA	TRBV29-1	TRBJ2-5	NA	CSVLGGEETQYF	TGCAGCGTTCTAGGGGGTGAGGAGACCCAGTACTTC
NA	TRBV25-1	TRBJ2-5	NA	CASSESRGRGETQYF	TGTGCCAGCAGTGAATCCAGGGGTAGGGGGGAGACCCAGTACTTC
NA	TRBV29-1	TRBJ2-3	NA	CSVGITGLDTQYF	TGCAGCGTTGGAATTACTGGATTAGATACGCAGTATTTT
once	TRBV29-1	TRBJ2-5	TRBD2	CSVGLARGTQYF	TGCAGCGTTGGACTAGCGAGGGGGACCCAGTACTTC
NA	TRBV30	TRBJ1-1	NA	CAWYSLNTEAFF	TGTGCCTGGTACAGTTTGAACACTGAAGCTTTCTTT
NA	TRBV28	TRBJ2-2	NA	CASGGAALLTGELFF	TGTGCCAGTGGGGGTGCAGCTTTACTAACCGGGGAGCTGTTTTTT
once	TRBV11-3	TRBJ2-1	NA	CASSLAGVNEQFF	TGTGCCAGCAGCTTAGCAGGGGTCAATGAGCAGTTCTTC
NA	TRBV11-3	TRBJ2-1	NA	CASSSGTGTNEQFF	TGTGCCAGCAGCTCCGGGACTGGTACGAATGAGCAGTTCTTC
NA	TRBV24-1	TRBJ2-5	NA	CATSDFGTTETQYF	TGTGCCACCAGTGATTTTGGGACAACAGAGACCCAGTACTTC
NA	TRBV5-5	TRBJ1-5	NA	CASSPEGLVGPQHF	TGTGCCAGCAGCCCCGAGGGCCTTGTTGGGCCCCAGCATTTT
few	TRBV4-1	TRBJ1-5	NA	CASSPESPLNQPQHF	TGCGCCAGCAGCCCTGAATCGCCCCTCAATCAGCCCCAGCATTTT
NA	TRBV20-1	TRBJ2-5	NA	CSARDGGGGETQYF	TGCAGTGCTAGAGATGGTGGGGGGGGCGAGACCCAGTACTTC
once	TRBV5-5	TRBJ2-1	NA	CASSSGTGLYNEQFF	TGTGCCAGCAGCTCCGGAACAGGATTGTACAATGAGCAGTTCTTC
NA	TRBV6-1	TRBJ1-3	TRBD1	CASRATGAWTDTIYF	TGTGCCAGCAGGGCGACAGGGGCATGGACGGACACCATATATTTT